This is a list of T cell receptor beta chains from one sample in a study of OX40 agonist ivuxolimab in advanced cancers. Assay: immunoSEQ multiplex PCR; the TCRdb copy retains only in-frame clones and omits some. The sample carries around 65,000 clones, around 87% recorded once. This specimen consisted of CD4+ or CD8+ T cells sorted from blood, obtained in a trial of the OX40 agonist ivuxolimab. These receptor sequences come from an adult with an advanced solid tumor such as melanoma, head and neck, liver or kidney cancer. CDR3s include the opening cysteine and the closing phenylalanine or tryptophan. D genes are given only for firm matches. Clone size is shown for a subset of rows, as once, few, many or a class of expanded clone.

DNA,CDR3,V,D,J,size
TGTGCCAGCACCGTAGGGAACAATGAGCAGTTCTTC,CASTVGNNEQFF,TRBV6-1,NA,TRBJ2-1,once
TGTGCCAGCAGCTTAGTGCTCCCTAGCGGGAGTAACGGGGAGCTGTTTTTT,CASSLVLPSGSNGELFF,TRBV7-2,TRBD2,TRBJ2-2,NA
TGTGCCAGCAGCTTAGGACTAGCGGGAACGAGCACAGATACGCAGTATTTT,CASSLGLAGTSTDTQYF,TRBV7-9,TRBD2,TRBJ2-3,NA
TGCAGCGTTGTTAGACAGGGGGCGGATGGCTACACCTTC,CSVVRQGADGYTF,TRBV29-1,TRBD1,TRBJ1-2,NA
TGTGCCAGTAGTATTTCCGGCTTGGGACTAGGAGACACAGATACGCAGTATTTT,CASSISGLGLGDTDTQYF,TRBV19,TRBD2,TRBJ2-3,NA
TGTGCCTGGAGACGGGAAGGAGAAAAACTGTTTTTT,CAWRREGEKLFF,TRBV30,NA,TRBJ1-4,NA
TGTGCCAGCAGCGTAGGGACAGGCCTCATGAACACTGAAGCTTTCTTT,CASSVGTGLMNTEAFF,TRBV9,TRBD1,TRBJ1-1,NA
TGTGCCAGCAGCCAAGATAGGGTCACCGGGGAGCTGTTTTTT,CASSQDRVTGELFF,TRBV4-2,NA,TRBJ2-2,NA
TGTGCCACCAGCAACCTCCTAGCGGGAGGCTACAATGAGCAGTTCTTC,CATSNLLAGGYNEQFF,TRBV15,TRBD2,TRBJ2-1,NA
TGTGCCAGCAGTTACATTCTAATCACAGATACGCAGTATTTT,CASSYILITDTQYF,TRBV6-6,NA,TRBJ2-3,NA
TGTGCCAGCAGCGCGAGCGGGAGGACAGGGAACTATGGCTACACCTTC,CASSASGRTGNYGYTF,TRBV9,TRBD1,TRBJ1-2,NA